This TCR beta chain was profiled in a study of response to subunit inactivated influenza vaccine. A single record per CDR3 protein comes from TCRdb applying MiXCR to the RT-PCR reads. The sample records over 750,000 distinct CDR3 sequences, approximately 22% being singletons. This clonotype turned up a few times. Germline V gene sequence: CDR1 SGHRS, CDR2 YFSETQ. CDR3 size: 16 residues. V was cut by 4 bases and J by 0 bases, with 15 bases left in between. The TCR comes from a man in his fifties who received an inactivated influenza vaccine. The specimen was PBMCs from blood, collected 4 to 6 days after vaccination. V usage is TRBV5-1 and J usage is TRBJ2-3, with unresolved D. In nucleotides, the CDR3 is TGCGCCAGCAGCGATCGTGTCCGACTTAGCACAGATACGCAGTATTTT. Translated: CASSDRVRLSTDTQYF.